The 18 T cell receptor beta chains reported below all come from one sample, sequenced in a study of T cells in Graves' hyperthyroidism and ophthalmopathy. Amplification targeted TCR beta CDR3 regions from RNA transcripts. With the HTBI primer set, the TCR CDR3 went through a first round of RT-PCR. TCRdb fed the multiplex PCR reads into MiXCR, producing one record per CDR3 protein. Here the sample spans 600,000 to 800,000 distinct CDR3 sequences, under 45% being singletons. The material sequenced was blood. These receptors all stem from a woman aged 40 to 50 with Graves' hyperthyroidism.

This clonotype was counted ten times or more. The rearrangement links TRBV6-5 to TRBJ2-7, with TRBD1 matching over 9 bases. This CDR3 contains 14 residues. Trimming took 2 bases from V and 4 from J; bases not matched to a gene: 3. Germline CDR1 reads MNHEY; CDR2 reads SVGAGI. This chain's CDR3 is CASSYGTGLYEQYF. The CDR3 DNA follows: TGTGCCAGCAGTTACGGGACAGGGTTGTACGAGCAGTACTTC.

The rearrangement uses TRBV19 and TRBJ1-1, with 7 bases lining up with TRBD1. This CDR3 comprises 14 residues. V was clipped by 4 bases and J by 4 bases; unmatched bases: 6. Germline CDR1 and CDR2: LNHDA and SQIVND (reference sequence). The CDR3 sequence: CASSTRGKGTEAFF. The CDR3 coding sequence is TGTGCCAGTAGTACCAGGGGGAAGGGCACTGAAGCTTTCTTT.

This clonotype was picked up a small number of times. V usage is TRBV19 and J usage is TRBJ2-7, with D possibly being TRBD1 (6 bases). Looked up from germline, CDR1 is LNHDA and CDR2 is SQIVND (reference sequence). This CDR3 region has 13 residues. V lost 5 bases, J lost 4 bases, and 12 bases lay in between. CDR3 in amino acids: CASSVDSIYEQYF. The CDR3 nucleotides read TGTGCCAGTAGTGTGGACAGTATTTACGAGCAGTACTTC. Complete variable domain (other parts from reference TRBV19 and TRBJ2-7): DGGITQSPKYLFRKEGQNVTLSCEQNLNHDAMYWYRQDPGQGLRLIYYSQIVNDFQKGDIAEGYSVSREKKESFPLTVTSAQKNPTAFYLCASSVDSIYEQYFGPGTRLTVT.

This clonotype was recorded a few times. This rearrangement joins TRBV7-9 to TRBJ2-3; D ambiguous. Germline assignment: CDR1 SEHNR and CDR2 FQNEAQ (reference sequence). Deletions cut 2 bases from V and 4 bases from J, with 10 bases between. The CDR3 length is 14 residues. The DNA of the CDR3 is TGTGCCAGCAGCTTATCTAGTAACGCAGATACGCAGTATTTT. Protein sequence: CASSLSSNADTQYF.

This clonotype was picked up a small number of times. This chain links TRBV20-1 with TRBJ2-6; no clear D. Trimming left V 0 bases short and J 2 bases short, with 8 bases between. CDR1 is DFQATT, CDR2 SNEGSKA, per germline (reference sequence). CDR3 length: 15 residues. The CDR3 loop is CSARDAGPGANVLTF. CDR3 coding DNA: TGCAGTGCTAGAGACGCAGGACCTGGGGCCAACGTCCTGACTTTC.

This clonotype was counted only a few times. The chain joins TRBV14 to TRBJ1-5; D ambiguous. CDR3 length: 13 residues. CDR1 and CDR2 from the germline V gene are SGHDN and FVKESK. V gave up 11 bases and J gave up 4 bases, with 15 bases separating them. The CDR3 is CAWSVDGNQPQHF. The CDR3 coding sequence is TGTGCCTGGAGTGTAGACGGGAATCAGCCCCAGCATTTT. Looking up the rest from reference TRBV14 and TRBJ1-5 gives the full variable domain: EAGVTQFPSHSVIEKGQTVTLRCDPISGHDNLYWYRRVMGKEIKFLLHFVKESKQDESGMPNNRFLAERTGGTYSTLKVQPAELEDSGVYFCAWSVDGNQPQHFGDGTRLSIL.

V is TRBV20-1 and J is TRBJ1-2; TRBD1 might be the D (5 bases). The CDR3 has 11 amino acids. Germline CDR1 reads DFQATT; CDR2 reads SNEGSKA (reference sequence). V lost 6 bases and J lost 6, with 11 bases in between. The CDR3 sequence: CSANRGDGYTF. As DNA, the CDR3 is TGCAGTGCGAACCGAGGGGATGGCTACACCTTC.

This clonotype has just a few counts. CDR3 in amino acids: CSAGRQGFYGYTF. CDR3 in DNA: TGCAGTGCTGGCCGACAGGGATTCTATGGCTACACCTTC. The rearrangement links TRBV20-1 to TRBJ1-2; 7 positions match TRBD1. Germline values: CDR1 DFQATT, CDR2 SNEGSKA (reference sequence). V was pared by 5 bases and J by 4 bases, with 7 bases of the junction left unmatched. The CDR3 consists of 13 residues.

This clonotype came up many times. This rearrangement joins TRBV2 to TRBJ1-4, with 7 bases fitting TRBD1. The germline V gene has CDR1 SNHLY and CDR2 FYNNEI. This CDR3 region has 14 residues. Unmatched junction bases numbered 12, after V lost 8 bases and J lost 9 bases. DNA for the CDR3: TGTGCCAGCGGACGGACAGGCCCCTTTAAAAAACTGTTTTTT. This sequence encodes CASGRTGPFKKLFF. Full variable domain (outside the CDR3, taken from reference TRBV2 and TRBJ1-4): EPEVTQTPSHQVTQMGQEVILRCVPISNHLYFYWYRQILGQKVEFLVSFYNNEISEKSEIFDDQFSVERPDGSNFTLKIRSTKLEDSAMYFCASGRTGPFKKLFFGSGTQLSVL.

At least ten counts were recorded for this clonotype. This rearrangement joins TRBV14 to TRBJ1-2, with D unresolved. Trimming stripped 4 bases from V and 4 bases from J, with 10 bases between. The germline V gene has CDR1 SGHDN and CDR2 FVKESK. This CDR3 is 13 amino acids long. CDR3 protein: CASSLEQTYGYTF. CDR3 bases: TGTGCCAGCAGCCTTGAGCAGACCTATGGCTACACCTTC.

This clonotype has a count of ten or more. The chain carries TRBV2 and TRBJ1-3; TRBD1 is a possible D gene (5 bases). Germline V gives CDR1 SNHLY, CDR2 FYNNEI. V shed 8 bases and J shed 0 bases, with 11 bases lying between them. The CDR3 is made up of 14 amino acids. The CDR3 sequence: CASETGPSGNTIYF. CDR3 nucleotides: TGTGCCAGCGAAACGGGGCCCTCTGGAAACACCATATATTTT.

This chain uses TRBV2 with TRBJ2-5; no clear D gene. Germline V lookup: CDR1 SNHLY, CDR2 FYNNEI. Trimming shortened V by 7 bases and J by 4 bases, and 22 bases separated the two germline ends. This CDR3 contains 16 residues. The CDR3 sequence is CASNLLAAGLGETQYF. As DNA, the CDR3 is TGTGCCAGCAACCTCCTGGCAGCCGGTCTGGGAGAGACCCAGTACTTC.

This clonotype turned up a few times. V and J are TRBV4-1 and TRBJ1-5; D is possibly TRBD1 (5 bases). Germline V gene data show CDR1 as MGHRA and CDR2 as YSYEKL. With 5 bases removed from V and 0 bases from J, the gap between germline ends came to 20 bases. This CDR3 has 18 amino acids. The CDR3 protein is CASSEMAPGPYSNQPQHF. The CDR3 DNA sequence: TGCGCCAGCAGCGAGATGGCTCCAGGGCCCTATAGCAATCAGCCCCAGCATTTT.

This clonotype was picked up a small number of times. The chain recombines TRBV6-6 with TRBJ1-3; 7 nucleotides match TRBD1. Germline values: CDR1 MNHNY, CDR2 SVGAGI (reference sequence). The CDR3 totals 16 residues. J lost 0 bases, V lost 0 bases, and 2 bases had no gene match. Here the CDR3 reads CASSYSGQSSGNTIYF. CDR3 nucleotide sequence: TGTGCCAGCAGTTACTCGGGACAGAGCTCTGGAAACACCATATATTTT.

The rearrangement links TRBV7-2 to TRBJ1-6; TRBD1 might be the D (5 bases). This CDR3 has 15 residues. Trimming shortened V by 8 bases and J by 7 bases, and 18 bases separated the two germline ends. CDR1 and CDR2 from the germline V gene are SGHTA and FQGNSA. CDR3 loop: CASVPPGVLNSPLHF. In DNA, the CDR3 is TGTGCCAGCGTACCCCCGGGGGTCCTGAATTCACCCCTCCACTTT.

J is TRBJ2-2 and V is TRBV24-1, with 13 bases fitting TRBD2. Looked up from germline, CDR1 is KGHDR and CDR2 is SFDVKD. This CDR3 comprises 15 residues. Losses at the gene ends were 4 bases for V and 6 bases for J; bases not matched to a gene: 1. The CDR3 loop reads CATSETSGGAGELFF. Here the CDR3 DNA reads TGTGCCACCAGTGAAACTAGCGGGGGGGCCGGGGAGCTGTTTTTT.

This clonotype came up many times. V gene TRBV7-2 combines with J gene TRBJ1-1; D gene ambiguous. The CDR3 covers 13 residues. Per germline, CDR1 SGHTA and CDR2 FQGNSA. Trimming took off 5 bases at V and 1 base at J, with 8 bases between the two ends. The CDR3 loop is CASSPQENTEAFF. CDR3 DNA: TGTGCCAGCAGCCCTCAAGAGAACACTGAAGCTTTCTTT.

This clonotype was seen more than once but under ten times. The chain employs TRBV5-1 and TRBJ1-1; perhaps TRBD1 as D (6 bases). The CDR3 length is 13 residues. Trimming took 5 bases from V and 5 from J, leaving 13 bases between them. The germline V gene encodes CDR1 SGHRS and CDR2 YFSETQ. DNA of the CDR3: TGCGCCAGCAGAAAATCGACAGGTACTGAAGCTTTCTTT. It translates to CASRKSTGTEAFF.